These 3 T cell receptor beta chains were sequenced from one sample in a study of blood T cell repertoires in COVID-19. Profiling relied on immunoSEQ multiplex PCR, and the TCRdb table lists in-frame clones only, not all of them. The data show some 200,000 clones, less than 85% seen once. The sample comprised peripheral blood. The receptors stem from a woman in her 70s with acute or convalescent COVID-19.

The rearrangement links TRBV7-9 to TRBJ2-7, with TRBD2 matching 7 bases. This CDR3 has 16 residues. Germline CDR1 and CDR2: SEHNR and FQNEAQ (reference sequence). Unmatched junction bases numbered 13, after V lost 1 base and J lost 7 bases. The CDR3 protein is CASSLGTGGGGSEQYF. The DNA for the CDR3 is TGTGCCAGCAGCTTAGGCACGGGGGGAGGAGGCTCTGAGCAGTACTTC.

In this sample, this clone turned up once. The chain is built from TRBV30 and TRBJ1-5; 9 bases align to TRBD1. Germline assignment: CDR1 GTSNPN and CDR2 SVGIG (reference sequence). V was pared by 5 bases and J by 3 bases, with 5 bases of the junction left unmatched. The length of the CDR3 is 14 residues. The chain's CDR3 is CAWQTGGYNQPQHF. As DNA, the CDR3 is TGTGCCTGGCAGACAGGGGGGTACAATCAGCCCCAGCATTTT.

This clone has a handful of counts. The chain couples TRBV30 to TRBJ2-7; D possibly corresponds to TRBD1 (6 bases). V lost 2 bases, J lost 5 bases, and 13 bases lay in between. The CDR3 has 13 residues. CDR1 and CDR2 from the germline V gene are GTSNPN and SVGIG (reference sequence). CDR3 region: CAWSTGQGDEQYV. The CDR3 coding sequence is TGTGCCTGGAGTACAGGGCAGGGTGACGAGCAGTACGTC.